The 22 T cell receptor beta chains given below trace back to one sample, sequenced in a study of shared clonotypes between healthy human individuals. Repertoires were generated with immunoSEQ multiplex PCR, while TCRdb's copy carries only in-frame clones and drops some. Counted here are some 1 million clones, around 75% occurring once; the ten biggest clones make up roughly 1.5%. The specimen sequenced was memory CD4+ T cells sorted from blood. The subset denotes: CD45RA-negative fraction. Every receptor here comes from a man younger than 35 in good health.

V usage is TRBV6-1 and J usage is TRBJ1-5; D ambiguous. This CDR3 has 13 residues. Germline CDR1 MNHNS, CDR2 SASEGT. Trimming took 10 bases from V and 1 from J, leaving 11 bases between them. The CDR3 bases are TGTGCCACTGAGGGATGGAGCAATCAGCCCCAGCATTTT. It translates to CATEGWSNQPQHF.

Remarks on this clone: The sample contains more than one DNA sequence encoding this CDR3. This sequence joins TRBV18 and TRBJ1-1; D gene uncertain. The CDR3 is 12 amino acids. CDR1 KGHSH and CDR2 LQKENI come from the germline V gene. Trimming pared 4 bases from V and 5 bases from J, leaving 8 bases between. The CDR3 region is CASSRRVTEAFF. CDR3 nucleotides: TGTGCCAGCTCACGAAGGGTTACTGAAGCTTTCTTT.

This clone occurred once. V and J are TRBV9 and TRBJ2-1, with 7 bases identical to TRBD1. Trimming at V came to 4 bases and at J to 3 bases, leaving 7 bases not matched to a gene. The length of the CDR3 is 15 residues. The germline CDR1 and CDR2 sequences are SGDLS and YYNGEE. The CDR3 coding sequence is TGTGCCAGCAGCTCCGTAGGACAGGACTACAATGAGCAGTTCTTC. Its translation is CASSSVGQDYNEQFF.

The count of this clone is one. The V call is TRBV11-2, the J call TRBJ2-1; D is unresolved. From germline, CDR1 is SGHAT and CDR2 FQNNGV. Trimming shortened V by 0 bases and J by 0 bases, and 3 bases separated the two germline ends. The CDR3 length is 14 residues. The DNA for the CDR3 is TGTGCCAGCAGCTTAGACTACTCCTACAATGAGCAGTTCTTC. It is translated as CASSLDYSYNEQFF.

V usage is TRBV6-5 and J usage is TRBJ1-6; 7 nucleotides match TRBD1. The trim removed 2 bases at V and 9 bases at J, leaving 4 bases unmatched. From germline, CDR1 is MNHEY and CDR2 SVGAGI. This CDR3 contains 14 residues. CDR3 in DNA: TGTGCCAGCAGTTACGGGGACAGAGCTTCACCCCTCCACTTT. It translates to CASSYGDRASPLHF.

The V gene is TRBV7-2, the J gene TRBJ2-2, with TRBD2 matching over 8 bases. Trimming at V came to 5 bases and at J to 4 bases, leaving 9 bases not matched to a gene. The CDR3 extends over 16 amino acids. CDR1 is SGHTA and CDR2 is FQGNSA in the germline V gene. In DNA form, the CDR3 reads TGTGCCAGCAGCCCAGCAGGAACTAGCGGCACCGGGGAGCTGTTTTTT. Protein sequence: CASSPAGTSGTGELFF.

The V and J genes are TRBV9 and TRBJ2-7; D perhaps matches TRBD1 (5 bases). Germline-derived CDR1 and CDR2 are SGDLS and YYNGEE. The CDR3 has 15 amino acids. The V end lost 0 bases, the J end lost 5 bases, and 15 bases lay between the germline ends. CDR3 sequence (DNA): TGTGCCAGCAGCGTAGGCATCAGGGAACTCGACGAGCAGTACTTC. Translation: CASSVGIRELDEQYF. Full variable domain (missing parts from reference TRBV9 and TRBJ2-7): DSGVTQTPKHLITATGQRVTLRCSPRSGDLSVYWYQQSLDQGLQFLIQYYNGEERAKGNILERFSAQQFPDLHSELNLSSLELGDSALYFCASSVGIRELDEQYFGPGTRLTVT.

For the CDR3, the DNA is TGTGCCAGCAAGGAGGACAGGGGCGGACAGCCCCAGCATTTT. Translation: CASKEDRGGQPQHF. The rearrangement joins TRBV2 to TRBJ1-5; 9 bases are shared with TRBD1. V gave up 7 bases and J gave up 7 bases; unmatched junction bases: 8. Looked up from germline, CDR1 is SNHLY and CDR2 is FYNNEI. The CDR3 spans 14 residues.

This chain's CDR3 is CASSGESGSLGELFF. The CDR3 nucleotides read TGTGCCAGCAGCGGGGAGAGCGGGAGTCTCGGGGAGCTGTTTTTT. V is TRBV6-6 and J is TRBJ2-2; 8 bases line up with TRBD2. With V trimmed by 6 bases and J by 7 bases, 10 bases remained unmatched. This CDR3 region has 15 residues. Germline V gene sequence: CDR1 MNHNY, CDR2 SVGAGI (reference sequence).

CDR3 region: CASRRRQNSGNTIYF. CDR3 DNA: TGTGCCAGCCGAAGACGGCAGAACTCTGGAAACACCATATATTTT. The V and J genes are TRBV5-6 and TRBJ1-3; no firm D call. The V gene's germline CDR1 is SGHDT and CDR2 YYEEEE. V was trimmed by 7 bases and J by 0 bases, leaving 14 bases between them. This CDR3 has 15 amino acids.

In its sample, this clone was seen once. V gene TRBV19 combines with J gene TRBJ1-6; D unresolved. The CDR3 runs to 15 residues. Germline CDR1 is LNHDA and CDR2 is SQIVND (reference sequence). CDR3: CASREVSSYNSPLHF. The CDR3 nucleotides read TGTGCTTCTAGAGAGGTGAGCTCCTATAATTCACCCCTCCACTTT.

As to this clone: Other DNA sequences in the same sample also yield this CDR3. The rearrangement links TRBV7-8 to TRBJ1-1; D gene uncertain. The CDR3 sequence is 14 residues long. Germline-derived CDR1 and CDR2 are SGHVS and FQNEAQ. The ends were cut back, 0 bases at V and 0 bases at J, with 5 bases in the middle. CDR3 DNA: TGTGCCAGCAGCTTAGCTTCTCTGAACACTGAAGCTTTCTTT. This gives the protein CASSLASLNTEAFF.

This clone occurred a few times. Other DNA sequences within the sample encode an identical CDR3. The rearrangement joins TRBV7-9 to TRBJ2-7; D tentatively reads TRBD1 or TRBD2 (5 bases each). Trimming stripped 5 bases from V and 1 base from J, with 12 bases between. CDR3 length: 14 amino acids. Germline CDR1 is SEHNR and CDR2 is FQNEAQ (reference sequence). In DNA form, the CDR3 reads TGTGCCAGCAGCCCGGGACGGACGTCCTACGAGCAGTACTTC. As protein: CASSPGRTSYEQYF.

The chain uses TRBV5-1 and TRBJ2-1; D possibly corresponds to TRBD2 (6 bases). Trimming took off 0 bases at V and 5 bases at J, with 12 bases between the two ends. Germline values: CDR1 SGHRS, CDR2 YFSETQ. This CDR3 comprises 15 residues. CDR3 DNA sequence: TGCGCCAGCAGCTTGGCGGGGACTCCCAACAATGAGCAGTTCTTC. Residues: CASSLAGTPNNEQFF.

The chain is built from TRBV6-6 and TRBJ1-5, with a possible D match to TRBD1 (5 bases). V lost 0 bases and J lost 10, with 19 bases in between. The V gene's germline CDR1 is MNHNY and CDR2 SVGAGI (reference sequence). This CDR3 contains 16 residues. CDR3 coding DNA: TGTGCCAGCAGTTACTCGAACGAGGGGCGCGGAAAACCCCAGCATTTT. It encodes CASSYSNEGRGKPQHF.

For this clone: Other DNA sequences of this sample code for an identical CDR3. The rearrangement uses TRBV7-2 and TRBJ2-3; D is ambiguous. The CDR3 has 14 residues. Germline V gene sequence: CDR1 SGHTA, CDR2 FQGNSA. Between the trimmed V and J ends, which lost 3 bases and 2 bases, there was a span of 9 bases. The CDR3 is CASSLRGSTDTQYF. CDR3 nucleotide sequence: TGTGCCAGCAGCTTGCGTGGGTCCACAGATACGCAGTATTTT.

A single count supports this clone. The chain couples TRBV5-4 to TRBJ2-3, with no clear D. This CDR3 region has 15 residues. The germline V and J ends were trimmed by 2 bases and 3 bases, with 13 bases remaining between them. Germline assignment: CDR1 SGHNT and CDR2 YYREEE (reference sequence). DNA of the CDR3: TGTGCCAGCAGCTTTTCTTTCGTGGGGACAGATACGCAGTATTTT. Translated, it gives CASSFSFVGTDTQYF.

This chain uses TRBV28 with TRBJ2-5, with TRBD1 as a possible D gene (7 bases). The CDR3 contains 15 residues. The V gene lost 7 bases and the J gene lost 1 base, with 16 bases spanning the gap. Germline loops: CDR1 MDHEN, CDR2 SYDVKM. The CDR3 region is CASKSPGGFQETQYF. The CDR3 nucleotides read TGTGCCAGCAAAAGTCCAGGGGGGTTCCAAGAGACCCAGTACTTC.

The chain has TRBV7-9 and TRBJ1-2, with a possible D match to TRBD1 (5 bases). Germline assignment: CDR1 SEHNR and CDR2 FQNEAQ (reference sequence). V was shortened by 3 bases and J by 8 bases, with 22 bases between the two germline ends. The length of the CDR3 is 16 residues. For the CDR3, the DNA is TGTGCCAGCAGCTTTTTTGGTGCTGACAGCAACAACGGCTACACCTTC. As protein: CASSFFGADSNNGYTF.

This clone was picked up a small number of times. The chain combines TRBV27 with TRBJ1-1; 8 nucleotides agree with TRBD1. V lost 6 bases, J lost 3 bases, and 15 bases stayed unmatched. The CDR3 contains 17 residues. Looked up from germline, CDR1 is MNHEY and CDR2 is SMNVEV (reference sequence). The CDR3 spells CASSRRFGQGGDTEAFF. The CDR3 DNA follows: TGTGCCAGCAGCCGTAGGTTTGGACAGGGCGGGGACACTGAAGCTTTCTTT.

CDR3 amino acids: CASRQGSYGYTF. As DNA, the CDR3 is TGTGCCAGCAGGCAGGGATCCTATGGCTACACCTTC. This chain connects TRBV6-5 to TRBJ1-2, with D possibly TRBD1 on 5 matching bases. This CDR3 contains 12 residues. Germline V gene lookup returns CDR1 MNHEY and CDR2 SVGAGI. V gave up 6 bases and J gave up 4 bases, with 9 bases separating them.

The chain combines TRBV1 with TRBJ2-1; the table calls TRBD2, which could not be checked here. TRBV1 is given as a pseudogene. The CDR3 extends over 18 amino acids. The CDR3 sequence: CTSSLSGTSATFRHEQFF. The CDR3 coding sequence is TGCACCAGCAGCCTTTCGGGGACTAGCGCGACCTTCAGGCATGAGCAGTTCTTC.